This TCR beta chain was identified in a study of OX40 agonist ivuxolimab in advanced cancers. Study information: Among those enrolled, mean age was about 62 years (range about 20 to 79) and about 82% were male. General study points: Individuals who were partial responders at 0.1-3.0 mg/kg had clonal expansion that ranked among the lowest. Expanded peripheral T cell antigen specificity was not determined.

Anyone with autoimmune disease history or systemic immunosuppression was excluded. Some clones are missing from TCRdb's copy, which holds only in-frame ones; the method was immunoSEQ multiplex PCR. The sample shows tens of thousands of clones, around 93% of them seen only once. Comment on this clone: The target antigen is unknown.

Sequencing used CD4+ or CD8+ T cells sorted from blood, obtained in a trial of the OX40 agonist ivuxolimab. The receptor comes from an adult with an advanced solid tumor such as melanoma, head and neck, liver or kidney cancer.

Here the CDR3 reads CASSVIQGVGTNEKLFF. The CDR3 coding sequence is TGTGCCAGCAGTGTGATACAGGGGGTTGGGACTAATGAAAAACTGTTTTTT. The V and J genes are TRBV6-1 and TRBJ1-4; 8 bases align to TRBD1. The junction had 9 bases not matched to a gene; V was cut back by 4 bases and J by 2 bases. Germline CDR1 reads MNHNS; CDR2 reads SASEGT. The CDR3 sequence is 17 residues long.